There are a few counts of the clone carrying this T cell receptor (beta chain). The antigen is unknown. This sample was taken from a study of CD8 T cells in ankylosing spondylitis. Study results and caveats: Matched ankylosing spondylitis synovial fluid reportedly showed significant enrichment of disease-linked clones. The disease-linked clones had a CD8+ phenotype and low blood frequencies.

V trimming: 3 bases; J trimming: 1 base; junction bases outside the gene matches: 5. The CDR3 has 17 amino acids. Germline CDR1 reads SGHRS; CDR2 reads YFSETQ. TCRdb re-called the 5' RACE reads with MiXCR, one entry per CDR3 protein. Of roughly 230,000 distinct CDR3 sequences in the sample, about 10% were seen once. The sequenced sample consisted of blood, either unsorted or a sorted T cell fraction (not recorded which). This chain connects TRBV5-1 to TRBJ2-7; 15 bases align to TRBD2. The source is a male donor with ankylosing spondylitis or in good health (not recorded which). DNA for the CDR3: TGCGCCAGCAGCTCGGGACTAGCGGGAGGTCTTTCCTACGAGCAGTACTTC. It is translated as CASSSGLAGGLSYEQYF.